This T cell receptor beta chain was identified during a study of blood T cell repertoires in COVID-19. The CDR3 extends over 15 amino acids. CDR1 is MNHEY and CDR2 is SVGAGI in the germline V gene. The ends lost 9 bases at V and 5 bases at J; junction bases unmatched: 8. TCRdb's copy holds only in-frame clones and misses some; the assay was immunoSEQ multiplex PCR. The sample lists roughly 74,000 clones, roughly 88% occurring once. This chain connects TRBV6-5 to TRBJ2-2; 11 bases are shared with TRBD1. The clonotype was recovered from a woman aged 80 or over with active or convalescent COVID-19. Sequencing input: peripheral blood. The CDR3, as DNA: TGTGCCAGTAAGGACAGGGGGCGCGATACCGGGGAGCTGTTTTTT. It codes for CASKDRGRDTGELFF.